The clone carrying this T cell receptor (beta chain) was found a few times. The data stem from a study of blood T cell repertoires in COVID-19. V shed 4 bases and J 7 bases; nucleotides not matched to a gene: 12. From germline, CDR1 is ENHRY and CDR2 SYGVKD. The CDR3 runs 17 residues. Sequencing used immunoSEQ multiplex PCR; TCRdb keeps in-frame clones, though not all of them. The data show approximately 140,000 clones, more than 75% seen once. Source material: peripheral blood. This TCR was sampled from a man aged 60-69 years with active or convalescent COVID-19. The chain uses TRBV10-3 and TRBJ2-1; 11 bases map to TRBD2. The chain's CDR3 is CAISAGTSGSIQNEQFF. CDR3 DNA sequence: TGTGCCATCAGTGCAGGCACTAGCGGGAGTATTCAAAATGAGCAGTTCTTC.